The present T cell receptor (beta chain) was sequenced within a study of shared clonotypes between healthy human individuals. Unsorted samples, those not sorted, used approximately 100 million PBMCs for genomic DNA. V was clipped by 6 bases and J by 6 bases; unmatched bases: 11. CDR3 length: 15 amino acids. The germline V gene has CDR1 MNHEY and CDR2 SMNVEV (reference sequence). Roughly 300 ng DNA, 30,000 or so T cell genomes, went into unsorted PBMC replicate PCRs. Sequencing was performed with immunoSEQ multiplex PCR; in TCRdb, only in-frame clones are kept and a portion is missing. This repertoire shows 490,000 or so clones, approximately 79% found once; its top ten account for less than 15%.

The receptor was isolated from a woman between 40 and 50 years old in good health. Some clones in this sample may be carry-over from other donors' samples. The rearrangement links TRBV27 to TRBJ2-3; 8 bases match TRBD2. Sequencing used PBMCs. CDR3 loop: CASSYGASGRDTQYF. Written as DNA, the CDR3 is TGTGCCAGCAGCTATGGGGCTAGCGGGCGTGATACGCAGTATTTT.